One and the same sample provided the 8 T cell receptor beta chains below, sequenced in a study of blood T cell repertoires in COVID-19. Repertoires were generated with immunoSEQ multiplex PCR, while TCRdb's copy carries only in-frame clones and drops some. The sample shows more than 300,000 clones, around 87% of them seen only once. The sample consisted of PBMCs or T cells enriched from blood (not recorded which). These receptors were collected from a man aged 35 to 55 in a cohort exposed to, infected with or recovered from COVID-19 (not recorded which).

V usage is TRBV21-1 and J usage is TRBJ1-2; the table's D call TRBD1 went unverified against the DNA. TRBV21-1 has pseudogene status. This CDR3 has 16 amino acids. CDR3 nucleotides: TGTGCCAGCAGCAAAGCAATACAGGGATTCTGCCATGGCTACACCTTC. Translation gives CASSKAIQGFCHGYTF.

The chain carries TRBV2 and TRBJ1-1; D unclear. The CDR3 has 11 residues. Germline CDR1 and CDR2: SNHLY and FYNNEI. Trimming removed 3 bases from V and 4 bases from J, with 3 bases in between. The CDR3 region has the DNA TGTGCCAGCAGTGATCTCACTGAAGCTTTCTTT. This translates into CASSDLTEAFF. The complete variable domain, with remaining parts taken from reference TRBV2 and TRBJ1-1, reads EPEVTQTPSHQVTQMGQEVILRCVPISNHLYFYWYRQILGQKVEFLVSFYNNEISEKSEIFDDQFSVERPDGSNFTLKIRSTKLEDSAMYFCASSDLTEAFFGQGTRLTVV.

CDR3 protein: CASSQPGDQPQHF. CDR3 coding DNA: TGTGCCAGCAGCCAACCGGGGGATCAGCCCCAGCATTTT. The chain employs TRBV3-1 (or the pseudogene TRBV3-2) and TRBJ1-5; D possibly corresponds to TRBD1 (5 bases). The V gene lost 2 bases and the J gene lost 5 bases, with 7 bases spanning the gap. Looked up from germline, CDR1 is LGHDT and CDR2 is YNNKEL (reference sequence). The CDR3 spans 13 residues.

The gene calls are TRBV10-2 and TRBJ2-7; 7 bases map to TRBD1. This CDR3 is built from 13 residues. Unmatched junction bases numbered 6, after V lost 10 bases and J lost 0 bases. Germline assignment: CDR1 WSHSY and CDR2 SAAADI. The CDR3: CATKGQYSYEQYF. As DNA, the CDR3 is TGCGCCACCAAGGGACAGTACTCCTACGAGCAGTACTTC.

This rearrangement joins TRBV5-1 to TRBJ1-1, with D possibly TRBD1 on 6 matching bases. Germline V gene lookup returns CDR1 SGHRS and CDR2 YFSETQ. The CDR3 extends over 14 amino acids. V gave up 4 bases and J gave up 2 bases, with 12 bases separating them. The CDR3 sequence is CASSRTDSNTEAFF. In DNA, the CDR3 is TGCGCCAGCAGCCGGACAGACTCAAACACTGAAGCTTTCTTT.

The chain combines TRBV28 with TRBJ1-5; D not resolved. V dropped 3 bases and J dropped 2 bases, with 14 bases sitting between them. Looked up from germline, CDR1 is MDHEN and CDR2 is SYDVKM. This CDR3 spans 16 amino acids. CDR3 region: CASSFSGKGGNQPQHF. In DNA, the CDR3 is TGTGCCAGCAGTTTCTCGGGGAAGGGAGGCAATCAGCCCCAGCATTTT.

This chain joins TRBV25-1 and TRBJ1-1; TRBD1 matches 7 bases. Per the germline V gene, CDR1 is MGHDK and CDR2 is SYGVNS. Losses at the gene ends were 2 bases for V and 4 bases for J; bases not matched to a gene: 1. There are 13 residues in the CDR3. The CDR3 nucleotides read TGTGCCAGCAGTGAAGACAGGGCCACTGAAGCTTTCTTT. Protein product: CASSEDRATEAFF.

The chain carries TRBV5-4 and TRBJ2-1, with 15 bases fitting TRBD2. This CDR3 has 18 residues. V shed 6 bases, J shed 0 bases, and the junction held 7 bases outside the gene matches. Per germline, CDR1 SGHNT and CDR2 YYREEE (reference sequence). CDR3 nucleotide sequence: TGTGCCAGCAAGGGGGGGACTAGCGGGAGGCCCTCCTACAATGAGCAGTTCTTC. Translation: CASKGGTSGRPSYNEQFF.